One and the same sample provided the 21 T cell receptor beta chains below, sequenced in a study of control samples from healthy donors and cancer patients. Here immunoSEQ multiplex PCR was the method, and the copy in TCRdb shows in-frame clones only, minus some. This table holds 78,000 or so clones, 70% to 90% found once. Sequencing input: blood. The receptor set was obtained from a woman between 50 and 59 years old in good health.

The chain carries TRBV7-9 and TRBJ1-2; D ambiguous. The CDR3 is 12 residues long. V was cut by 1 base and J by 6 bases, with 6 bases left in between. Germline assignment: CDR1 SEHNR and CDR2 FQNEAQ (reference sequence). The CDR3 loop reads CASSLDFNGYTF. The CDR3 nucleotides read TGTGCCAGCAGCTTAGATTTCAATGGCTACACCTTC.

This sequence joins TRBV2 and TRBJ1-4; D ambiguous. Germline CDR1 reads SNHLY; CDR2 reads FYNNEI. The CDR3 contains 12 residues. The ends were cut back, 6 bases at V and 4 bases at J, with 6 bases in the middle. As DNA, the CDR3 is TGTGCCAGCAGGGGGATTAATGAAAAACTGTTTTTT. Amino acid sequence: CASRGINEKLFF.

CDR3 nucleotides: TGTGCCAGCAGCACTTCACAGGGTCGAGTAGCTTTCTTT. Its protein product is CASSTSQGRVAFF. The rearrangement uses TRBV9 and TRBJ1-1, with D perhaps matching TRBD1 (6 bases). The germline V gene encodes CDR1 SGDLS and CDR2 YYNGEE. The CDR3 has 13 residues. V lost 4 bases and J 10 bases, leaving 17 bases between the germline ends.

V usage is TRBV4-1 and J usage is TRBJ1-1; D unresolved. The CDR3 has 16 residues. Germline V gene sequence: CDR1 MGHRA, CDR2 YSYEKL. The ends were cut back, 0 bases at V and 2 bases at J, with 13 bases in the middle. The CDR3 DNA is TGCGCCAGCAGCCAAGATCTGGTCGGATCTAACACTGAAGCTTTCTTT. Protein: CASSQDLVGSNTEAFF.

The chain employs TRBV12-3 or TRBV12-4 and TRBJ2-3, with unresolved D. Trimming shortened V by 3 bases and J by 2 bases, and 6 bases separated the two germline ends. The CDR3 totals 13 residues. CDR3 bases: TGTGCCAGCAGTTTCGCGGACACAGATACGCAGTATTTT. This codes for CASSFADTDTQYF.

The chain is built from TRBV9 and TRBJ1-1; D possibly corresponds to TRBD1 (6 bases). Germline lookup yields CDR1 SGDLS and CDR2 YYNGEE. There are 15 residues in the CDR3. The V end lost 4 bases, the J end lost 1 base, and 14 bases lay between the germline ends. The CDR3: CASSPGGGPNTEAFF. CDR3 DNA sequence: TGTGCCAGCAGCCCAGGAGGGGGGCCGAACACTGAAGCTTTCTTT.

The chain couples TRBV19 to TRBJ1-1; D is uncertain. The CDR3 is 15 amino acids. V gave up 5 bases and J gave up 6 bases, with 19 bases separating them. Germline lookup yields CDR1 LNHDA and CDR2 SQIVND (reference sequence). The CDR3 loop is CASSPWTGGLPEAFF. CDR3 coding DNA: TGTGCCAGTAGTCCCTGGACGGGAGGGCTACCTGAAGCTTTCTTT.

CDR3: CASSQQGGTGELFF. For the CDR3, the DNA is TGTGCCAGCAGTCAACAGGGGGGTACCGGGGAGCTGTTTTTT. The V and J genes are TRBV27 and TRBJ2-2; 8 nucleotides align to TRBD1. The junction had 4 bases not matched to a gene; V was cut back by 5 bases and J by 5 bases. Looked up from germline, CDR1 is MNHEY and CDR2 is SMNVEV (reference sequence). There are 14 residues in the CDR3.

This clone was observed a handful of times. The chain carries TRBV19 and TRBJ1-2; D call uncertain. There are 11 residues in the CDR3. With 11 bases removed from V and 6 bases from J, the gap between germline ends came to 13 bases. From germline, CDR1 is LNHDA and CDR2 SQIVND (reference sequence). CDR3 amino acids: CACGQTHGYTF. CDR3 DNA sequence: TGTGCCTGCGGGCAAACCCATGGCTACACCTTC.

The chain recombines TRBV12-5 with TRBJ2-7; possible D gene TRBD1, 6 bases. Germline CDR1 reads LGHNT; CDR2 reads FRNRAP. V was clipped by 7 bases and J by 6 bases, with 22 bases between them. The length of the CDR3 is 15 residues. CDR3 region: CASALPGQTNSEQYF. The CDR3 bases are TGTGCTAGTGCCCTACCCGGACAGACGAATTCCGAGCAGTACTTC.

This chain joins TRBV10-2 and TRBJ2-1; 9 bases map to TRBD2. CDR1 is WSHSY, CDR2 SAAADI, per germline. With 6 bases clipped from V and 6 bases from J, the junction kept 3 bases outside the gene matches. This CDR3 has 13 amino acids. This CDR3 is CASRGGGVNEQFF. Here the CDR3 DNA reads TGCGCCAGCAGGGGCGGGGGGGTCAATGAGCAGTTCTTC.

This chain uses TRBV3-1 (or the pseudogene TRBV3-2) with TRBJ2-7; TRBD2 agrees at 8 bases. J was trimmed by 3 bases and V by 5 bases; bases with no gene match: 6. The CDR3 is 14 residues long. Germline CDR1 LGHDT, CDR2 YNNKEL (reference sequence). This CDR3 is CASSDQRGHYEQYF. DNA for the CDR3: TGTGCCAGCAGCGACCAGCGGGGGCACTACGAGCAGTACTTC.

The V and J genes are TRBV18 and TRBJ2-1; the D call may be TRBD1 or TRBD2 (7 bases each). The CDR3 length is 15 residues. Germline V CDR1 and CDR2: KGHSH, LQKENI. Between the trimmed V and J ends, which lost 3 bases and 7 bases, there was a span of 16 bases. CDR3 coding DNA: TGTGCCAGCTCACCCCAGACAGGGAGGGATAATGAGCAGTTCTTC. Protein: CASSPQTGRDNEQFF. The full variable domain, with the rest looked up from reference TRBV18 and TRBJ2-1, is NAGVMQNPRHLVRRRGQEARLRCSPMKGHSHVYWYRQLPEEGLKFMVYLQKENIIDESGMPKERFSAEFPKEGPSILRIQQVVRGDSAAYFCASSPQTGRDNEQFFGPGTRLTVL.

The chain links TRBV19 to TRBJ1-6; D gene uncertain. Deletions cut 5 bases from V and 7 bases from J, with 6 bases between. Germline values: CDR1 LNHDA, CDR2 SQIVND (reference sequence). The CDR3 has 12 residues. CDR3 sequence reads: CASSGTNSPLHF. The CDR3 DNA reads as TGTGCCAGTAGTGGAACAAATTCACCCCTCCACTTT. Based on the CDR3 plus reference TRBV19 and TRBJ1-6, the full variable domain is DGGITQSPKYLFRKEGQNVTLSCEQNLNHDAMYWYRQDPGQGLRLIYYSQIVNDFQKGDIAEGYSVSREKKESFPLTVTSAQKNPTAFYLCASSGTNSPLHFGNGTRLTVT.

The CDR3 region has the DNA TGTGCCAGCAGTGAAGCTAGAACCTACGAGCAGTACTTC. The encoded protein is CASSEARTYEQYF. The J gene is TRBJ2-7, the V gene TRBV6-1; D uncertain. This CDR3 is 13 amino acids long. Trimming removed 0 bases at V and 2 bases at J, with 5 bases between. Per the germline V gene, CDR1 is MNHNS and CDR2 is SASEGT.

As DNA, the CDR3 is TGTGCCGGCGCCCCTGGACAGGTTGGGGCCCAGCATTTT. Protein sequence: CAGAPGQVGAQHF. The V call is TRBV2, the J call TRBJ1-5, with TRBD1 matching 7 bases. Losses at the gene ends were 11 bases for V and 11 bases for J; bases not matched to a gene: 15. This CDR3 contains 13 residues. Germline assignment: CDR1 SNHLY and CDR2 FYNNEI.

Points on this clone: The junction differs from germline at one of its ends, possibly a read error. Distinct nucleotide sequences in the sample also encode this CDR3. The rearrangement links TRBV7-9 to TRBJ1-1; a weak D match, TRBD1 (5 bases). This CDR3 region has 13 residues. Per germline, CDR1 SEHNR and CDR2 FQNEAQ (reference sequence). The CDR3 sequence is CASSEGQNTEAFF. CDR3 nucleotide sequence: TGCGCCAGCAGCGAAGGACAGAACACTGAAGCTTTCTTT.

The V gene is TRBV11-3, the J gene TRBJ2-5; 7 nucleotides align to TRBD2. Germline CDR1 reads SGHNT; CDR2 reads YENEEA. This CDR3 is 14 amino acids long. J lost 2 bases, V lost 5 bases, and 5 bases had no gene match. The CDR3, as DNA: TGTGCCAGCAGCCTAAGCGGGACTCAAGAGACCCAGTACTTC. It encodes CASSLSGTQETQYF.

This chain joins TRBV7-2 and TRBJ2-1, with D perhaps given as TRBD1 or TRBD2 (6 bases each). CDR1 is SGHTA, CDR2 FQGNSA, per germline. CDR3 size: 15 residues. Trimming pared 1 base from V and 7 bases from J, leaving 14 bases between. CDR3 nucleotide sequence: TGTGCCAGCAGCTTAGGGGGGGCCGGGGGAAATGAGCAGTTCTTC. This translates into CASSLGGAGGNEQFF.

This clone was counted only a few times. The rearrangement joins TRBV29-1 to TRBJ2-7; 10 bases are shared with TRBD1. The CDR3 has 15 amino acids. V lost 8 bases to trimming and J lost 5 bases; unmatched junction nucleotides: 15. The V gene's germline CDR1 is SQVTM and CDR2 ANQGSEA. CDR3 coding DNA: TGCAGCACTTTAACGGGACAGGGGATTCAGGACGAGCAGTACTTC. Its protein is CSTLTGQGIQDEQYF.

The genes are TRBV12-3 or TRBV12-4 and TRBJ1-2; D gene uncertain. This CDR3 contains 13 residues. V dropped 2 bases and J dropped 8 bases, with 12 bases sitting between them. The CDR3 bases are TGTGCCAGCAGTTTAAAGCTGGTGGGAGGCTACACCTTC. As protein: CASSLKLVGGYTF.